This T cell receptor (beta chain) was documented in a study of blood T cells in healthy people across ages (dated by TCRdb to about 2015). Background on the whole study: In model experiments, roughly one uniquely barcoded TCR beta cDNA molecule per two T cells was captured by template switching. Donors were grouped into four age groups: young (average roughly 15 years), middle-aged (under 40), aged (around 60) and long-lived (about 89). The study measured age-related changes in TCR beta repertoire diversity using deep sequencing normalized with unique cDNA molecular identifiers. Using the same blood draw, the study looked at two additional independent replicas of 1 million unique cDNA reads for two donors, one aged 18 to 30 and the other aged 80 or older. Donors of different ages were randomly distributed across sequencing lanes to avoid experimental bias. Findings and caveats that apply to the study as a whole: Total diversity estimates from one million sequenced T cells were considered lower bounds and underestimates. Bulk unsorted PBMC profiling prevented conclusive comparison of naive and antigen-experienced compartments. Observed TCR beta diversity correlated strongly with the percentage of naive T cells measured by flow cytometry. Compared with the aged group, more naive CD4+ T cells, fewer expanded clones and increased TCR diversity were shown by the long-lived group, suggesting age selection. Because donor CMV infection status was unknown, age-related changes in expanded clonotypes were potentially confounded. As age increased, observed TCR beta diversity per million T cells dropped in a roughly linear way, and a significant reduction was already evident by age roughly 36.

The library was produced with 5' RACE. The second PCR ran for about 7 to 11 cycles and used a J-beta primer mix along with a sample-barcoded 5' primer. A template-switch 5' adaptor carrying 12 random nucleotides introduced a unique molecular identifier onto each TCR beta cDNA molecule. Each sample yielded at least 2.5 million CDR3-containing paired-end reads. First-strand cDNA was synthesized from all RNA with the Mint cDNA synthesis kit, primed by a TRBC-specific oligonucleotide. Following uracil-DNA glycosylase treatment, all cDNA underwent a first 18-cycle PCR with the universal primers M1SS and BC2_uni_R. Processing in the source paper ran as follows. For normalization, 1 million high-quality reads were randomly selected from each sample, with every read carrying a distinct molecular identifier. Reads sharing molecular identifiers were discarded rather than binned into consensus sequences. MiTCR, set to a Q25 quality threshold and the strictest error-elimination algorithm, was used for CDR3 identification, clonotype clustering and error correction. Lower-bound total TCR beta diversity was estimated with a nonparametric unseen species model using Euler transformation. TCRdb trimmed the raw reads at Q25, called clones with MiXCR and kept productive beta chains. Rows are combined by CDR3 protein, so each entry shows the most common genes and DNA. TCRdb, rather than the study authors, made the V and J calls. This sample holds 1.5 million to 2 million distinct CDR3 sequences; roughly 43% were observed only once. 23% of the sample rests with the top ten.

About this clonotype: The clone's antigen remains unknown. Base-call qualities are not available, and no considerably larger clone is one nucleotide away.

The donors were roughly 38 Caucasian individuals from Russia, aged roughly 6 to 100 years, who were systemically healthy. Around 10 milliliters of peripheral blood were drawn from each donor into EDTA-treated Vacutainer tubes. PBMCs were isolated by Ficoll-Paque density-gradient centrifugation, with at least 7 million obtained per sample. Trizol reagent was used to extract total RNA from the PBMCs, yielding at least 6 micrograms per sample. Naive CD45RAhigh/CD27high T cell percentages were measured by flow cytometry on a PBMC aliquot from every donor. CDR1 and CDR2, looked up from the germline V gene (reference sequence), are DFQATT and SNEGSKA. Taken from cysteine to phenylalanine, the CDR3 has 14 residues. Only the CDR3 portion is preserved as DNA: 42 bases, with reading frame beginning at the first base. Trimming at the junction amounts to 2 bases on V and 11 bases on J, and the germline ends lie 21 bases apart.

The TCR originated in a human donor in good health. Sequences were obtained from blood. The chain is assembled from TRBV20-1 and TRBJ1-1; no D segment can be confidently identified. The CDR3 has the sequence CSARTIIEPGGAFF. The DNA reads as follows: TGCAGTGCTAGAACCATAATTGAACCAGGAGGCGCTTTCTTT.